The 23 T cell receptor beta chains below all came from one sample that was sequenced in a study of CD8 T cells in ankylosing spondylitis. Points from the study as a whole: What seemed typical of ankylosing spondylitis blood was a TCR beta motif built from about 8 highly homologous variants.

TCRdb passed the 5' RACE reads through MiXCR, listing each CDR3 protein once. The sample records about 420,000 distinct CDR3 sequences, 20% to 25% being singletons. These receptors' targets are unknown. The sequencing input was blood, either unsorted or a sorted T cell fraction (not recorded which). Receptors were obtained from a male donor with ankylosing spondylitis.

The chain carries TRBV20-1 and TRBJ2-2; D possibly corresponds to TRBD2 (5 bases). V gave up 6 bases and J gave up 4 bases, with 12 bases separating them. Germline V gene lookup returns CDR1 DFQATT and CDR2 SNEGSKA (reference sequence). The CDR3 loop spans 13 amino acids. The CDR3 region has the DNA TGCAGTGCCCAGTTCCGGGGCACCGGGGAGCTGTTTTTT. Translation gives CSAQFRGTGELFF.

This clonotype was seen a handful of times. The J gene is TRBJ2-1, the V gene TRBV14; D gene ambiguous. V was clipped by 3 bases and J by 5 bases, with 11 bases between them. The CDR3 is 14 amino acids. CDR1 is SGHDN, CDR2 FVKESK, per germline. The CDR3, as DNA: TGTGCCAGCAGCCAGAGCTTGGCTCACAATGAGCAGTTCTTC. The encoded protein is CASSQSLAHNEQFF.

This clonotype was seen only a few times. This chain links TRBV24-1 with TRBJ2-3; TRBD2 aligns across 10 bases. Germline trimming cut 6 bases from V and 2 bases from J; bases unmatched to any gene: 10. The CDR3 loop spans 17 amino acids. Germline V lookup: CDR1 KGHDR, CDR2 SFDVKD. In nucleotides, the CDR3 is TGTGCCACCAGTCCCCGGAGCGGGAGGGCCATCACAGATACGCAGTATTTT. This sequence encodes CATSPRSGRAITDTQYF.

This clonotype was seen repeatedly, ten times or more. The chain recombines TRBV7-8 with TRBJ2-1; D might be TRBD2 (5 bases). Between the trimmed V and J ends, which lost 6 bases and 9 bases, there was a span of 9 bases. The germline gives CDR1 SGHVS, CDR2 FQNEAQ. This CDR3 has 11 residues. The CDR3 nucleotides read TGTGCCAGCAGTAGGCGGGTTGAGCAGTTCTTC. Encoded protein: CASSRRVEQFF.

The chain carries TRBV3-1 and TRBJ1-3; no definite D call. The CDR3 has 15 residues. The V gene's germline CDR1 is LGHDT and CDR2 YNNKEL (reference sequence). With 3 bases removed from V and 2 bases from J, the gap between germline ends came to 11 bases. In nucleotides, the CDR3 is TGTGCCAGCAGCCAGGTACCCCAGACTGGAAACACCATATATTTT. Residues: CASSQVPQTGNTIYF.

The V gene is TRBV24-1, the J gene TRBJ2-1, with TRBD2 matching over 8 bases. This CDR3 comprises 14 residues. With V trimmed by 7 bases and J by 8 bases, 9 bases remained unmatched. Germline V gene data show CDR1 as KGHDR and CDR2 as SFDVKD. Here the CDR3 reads CATSSSGRGHEQFF. CDR3 coding DNA: TGTGCCACCAGCTCCAGCGGGAGAGGCCATGAGCAGTTCTTC.

This clonotype was seen more than once but under ten times. The V and J genes are TRBV9 and TRBJ1-4; D ambiguous. The germline V gene has CDR1 SGDLS and CDR2 YYNGEE. Trimming removed 3 bases from V and 7 bases from J, with 19 bases in between. The CDR3 sequence is 16 residues long. This chain's CDR3 is CASSATSGEAGEKLFF. The CDR3 bases are TGTGCCAGCAGCGCGACAAGTGGAGAGGCAGGTGAAAAACTGTTTTTT.

This clonotype was detected many times. The chain joins TRBV20-1 to TRBJ2-1; 7 bases agree with TRBD1. The CDR3 totals 13 residues. Losses at the gene ends were 3 bases for V and 7 bases for J; bases not matched to a gene: 6. Germline lookup yields CDR1 DFQATT and CDR2 SNEGSKA (reference sequence). CDR3 nucleotides: TGCAGTGCTAGTGGACAGGTGAGAAATGAGCAGTTCTTC. Its protein product is CSASGQVRNEQFF.

This clonotype was picked up a small number of times. This chain links TRBV5-1 with TRBJ2-2; 7 bases line up with TRBD1. The CDR3 sequence is 16 residues long. V shed 0 bases, J shed 1 base, and the junction held 3 bases outside the gene matches. CDR1 is SGHRS, CDR2 YFSETQ, per germline. The CDR3 DNA is TGCGCCAGCAGCTTGGAGACAGGGCGGAACACCGGGGAGCTGTTTTTT. Its translation is CASSLETGRNTGELFF.

This clonotype has only a few counts. CDR3 in DNA: TGTGCCAGCAGCCAAGACACCCATGGCTACACCTTC. Amino acid sequence: CASSQDTHGYTF. The rearrangement joins TRBV4-2 to TRBJ1-2; D call uncertain. The CDR3 contains 12 residues. Germline values: CDR1 LGHNA, CDR2 YNFKEQ. V was clipped by 0 bases and J by 6 bases, with 5 bases between them.

There are many counts of this clonotype. The chain has TRBV25-1 and TRBJ2-7; 11 nucleotides align to TRBD2. CDR3 length: 14 amino acids. Germline V gene sequence: CDR1 MGHDK, CDR2 SYGVNS. V was clipped by 6 bases and J by 3 bases; unmatched bases: 4. CDR3 DNA sequence: TGTGCCAGCAGCATAGCGGGAGGGATCTACGAGCAGTACTTC. Translation: CASSIAGGIYEQYF.

The chain couples TRBV13 to TRBJ2-7; D call uncertain. The CDR3 spans 14 residues. Between the trimmed V and J ends, which lost 0 bases and 4 bases, there was a span of 10 bases. Per germline, CDR1 PRHDT and CDR2 FYEKMQ (reference sequence). The chain's CDR3 is CASSLGAAPYEQYF. In nucleotides, the CDR3 is TGTGCCAGCAGCTTAGGGGCGGCACCTTACGAGCAGTACTTC.

This clonotype has more than one count but fewer than ten. The CDR3 coding sequence is TGTGCCAGCAGCGAATCGCCCGGGACTACCTACGAGCAGTACTTC. Translated, it gives CASSESPGTTYEQYF. The rearrangement joins TRBV7-9 to TRBJ2-7, with 7 bases that match TRBD2. Germline assignment: CDR1 SEHNR and CDR2 FQNEAQ (reference sequence). The V gene end was trimmed by 5 bases and the J gene end by 2 bases; junction bases not matched to a gene: 9. CDR3 length equals 15 residues.

J is TRBJ2-5 and V is TRBV28; 10 positions match TRBD1. The trim removed 3 bases at V and 3 bases at J, leaving 7 bases unmatched. The CDR3 is made up of 16 amino acids. Germline V CDR1 and CDR2: MDHEN, SYDVKM. The CDR3 protein is CASSFSGTGAKETQYF. The CDR3 DNA follows: TGTGCCAGCAGTTTTTCCGGGACAGGGGCGAAAGAGACCCAGTACTTC.

Here the CDR3 DNA reads TGCAGCGTTGGGGCGGCTAGCTCCTACAATGAGCAGTTCTTC. It specifies CSVGAASSYNEQFF. The chain couples TRBV29-1 to TRBJ2-1; D uncertain. V gave up 4 bases and J gave up 0 bases, with 10 bases separating them. In germline, CDR1 is SQVTM, CDR2 ANQGSEA. The CDR3 has 14 amino acids.

CDR3 loop: CASRPRGANTGELFF. DNA of the CDR3: TGTGCCAGCAGGCCGCGTGGTGCGAACACCGGGGAGCTGTTTTTT. V is TRBV7-2 and J is TRBJ2-2, with D unresolved. This CDR3 region has 15 residues. In germline, CDR1 is SGHTA, CDR2 FQGNSA. Trimming took off 6 bases at V and 0 bases at J, with 11 bases between the two ends.

The table lists this clonotype with a few counts. The genes are TRBV12-3 or TRBV12-4 and TRBJ2-7; 11 nucleotides agree with TRBD2. V shed 7 bases, J shed 3 bases, and the junction held 5 bases outside the gene matches. CDR3 length: 14 amino acids. CDR3 nucleotide sequence: TGTGCCAGCACCGGTAGCGGGAGGGTCTACGAGCAGTACTTC. As protein: CASTGSGRVYEQYF.

This chain links TRBV7-3 with TRBJ2-1; D remains unclear. V was trimmed by 4 bases and J by 8 bases, leaving 12 bases between them. This CDR3 contains 13 residues. Germline loops: CDR1 SGHTA, CDR2 FQGTGA. The CDR3 nucleotides are TGTGCCAGCAGCTCTTCTTTGCGAGATGAGCAGTTCTTC. It encodes CASSSSLRDEQFF.

This clonotype was picked up many times. This chain connects TRBV29-1 to TRBJ2-3; D is undetermined. Trimming removed 8 bases at V and 2 bases at J, with 11 bases between. There are 12 residues in the CDR3. The germline V gene has CDR1 SQVTM and CDR2 ANQGSEA. The CDR3 sequence is CSSDTDTDTQYF. In DNA form, the CDR3 reads TGCAGCAGTGACACCGACACAGATACGCAGTATTTT.

This sequence joins TRBV7-9 and TRBJ1-5; D ambiguous. Germline loops: CDR1 SEHNR, CDR2 FQNEAQ (reference sequence). This CDR3 has 14 amino acids. Trimming shortened V by 5 bases and J by 2 bases, and 10 bases separated the two germline ends. CDR3 bases: TGTGCCAGCAGCGAAAGTGGGGGCAATCAGCCCCAGCATTTT. Its translation is CASSESGGNQPQHF.

With respect to this clonotype: Its ends do not fully match the called genes, so a read error is possible. V and J are TRBV15 and TRBJ2-1; D gene uncertain. The CDR3 spans 17 residues. Germline CDR1 reads LNHNV; CDR2 reads YYDKDF (reference sequence). The CDR3 DNA sequence: TGTGCCACCAGCAGACCCCACCAGCCTGAGTCCTACATTGAGCAGTTCTTC. Its protein is CATSRPHQPESYIEQFF. Looking up the rest from reference TRBV15 and TRBJ2-1 gives the full variable domain: DAMVIQNPRYQVTQFGKPVTLSCSQTLNHNVMYWYQQKSSQAPKLLFHYYDKDFNNEADTPDNFQSRRPNTSFCFLDIRSPGLGDTAMYLCATSRPHQPESYIEQFFGPGTRLTVL.

The chain employs TRBV2 and TRBJ2-7; maybe TRBD1 (5 bases). Deletions cut 7 bases from V and 4 bases from J, with 20 bases between. The germline CDR1 and CDR2 sequences are SNHLY and FYNNEI. The CDR3 sequence is 15 residues long. The DNA of the CDR3 is TGTGCCAGCAAAATCCCCCCTGGGGCAGCTTACGAGCAGTACTTC. Encoded protein: CASKIPPGAAYEQYF. Drawing the rest from reference TRBV2 and TRBJ2-7, the complete variable domain is EPEVTQTPSHQVTQMGQEVILRCVPISNHLYFYWYRQILGQKVEFLVSFYNNEISEKSEIFDDQFSVERPDGSNFTLKIRSTKLEDSAMYFCASKIPPGAAYEQYFGPGTRLTVT.

This clonotype has more than one count but fewer than ten. The V gene is TRBV29-1, the J gene TRBJ1-4, with TRBD1 as a possible D gene (5 bases). Per germline, CDR1 SQVTM and CDR2 ANQGSEA. There are 12 residues in the CDR3. Trimming left V 4 bases short and J 10 bases short, with 13 bases between. CDR3 sequence reads: CSVVRGEGKLFF. In DNA, the CDR3 is TGCAGCGTTGTGAGGGGAGAGGGAAAACTGTTTTTT.